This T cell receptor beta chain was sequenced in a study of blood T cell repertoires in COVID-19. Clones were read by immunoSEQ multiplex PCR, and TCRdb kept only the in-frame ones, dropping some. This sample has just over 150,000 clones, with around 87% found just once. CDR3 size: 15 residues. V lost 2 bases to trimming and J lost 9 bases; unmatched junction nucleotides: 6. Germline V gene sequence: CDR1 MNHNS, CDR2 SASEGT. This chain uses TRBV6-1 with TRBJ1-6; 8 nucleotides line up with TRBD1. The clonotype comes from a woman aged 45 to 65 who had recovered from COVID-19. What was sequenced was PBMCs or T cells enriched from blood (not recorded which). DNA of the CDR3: TGTGCCAGCAGTGAACAGGGGGCTGGGGGTTCACCCCTCCACTTT. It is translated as CASSEQGAGGSPLHF.